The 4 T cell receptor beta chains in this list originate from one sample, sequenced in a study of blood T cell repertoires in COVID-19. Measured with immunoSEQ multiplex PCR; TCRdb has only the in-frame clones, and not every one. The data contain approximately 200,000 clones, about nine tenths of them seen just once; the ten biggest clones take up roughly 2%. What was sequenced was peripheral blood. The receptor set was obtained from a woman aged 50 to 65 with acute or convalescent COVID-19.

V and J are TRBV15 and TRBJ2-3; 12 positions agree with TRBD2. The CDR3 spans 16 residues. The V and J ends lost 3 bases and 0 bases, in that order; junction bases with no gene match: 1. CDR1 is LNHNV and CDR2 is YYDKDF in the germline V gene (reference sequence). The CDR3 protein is CATSRGTSGSTDTQYF. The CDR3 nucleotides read TGTGCCACCAGCAGGGGGACTAGCGGGAGCACAGATACGCAGTATTTT.

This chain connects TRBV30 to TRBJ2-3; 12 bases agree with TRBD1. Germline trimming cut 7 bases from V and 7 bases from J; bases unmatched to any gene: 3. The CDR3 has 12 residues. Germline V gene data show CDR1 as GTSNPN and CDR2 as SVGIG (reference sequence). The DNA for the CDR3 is TGTGCCTTCCGGGACAGGGGGCATACGCAGTATTTT. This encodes CAFRDRGHTQYF.

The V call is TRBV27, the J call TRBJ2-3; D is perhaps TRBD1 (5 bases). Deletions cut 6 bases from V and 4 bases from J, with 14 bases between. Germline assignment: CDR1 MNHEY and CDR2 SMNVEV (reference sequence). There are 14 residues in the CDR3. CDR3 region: CASRLRANADTQYF. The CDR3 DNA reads TGTGCCAGCAGACTCAGGGCTAACGCAGATACGCAGTATTTT.

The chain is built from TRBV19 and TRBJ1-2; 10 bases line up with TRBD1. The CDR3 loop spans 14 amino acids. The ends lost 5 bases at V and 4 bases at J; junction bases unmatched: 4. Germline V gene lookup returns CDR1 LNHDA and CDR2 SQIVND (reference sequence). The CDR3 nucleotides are TGTGCCAGTAGTGCGGACAGGGGGATCTATGGCTACACCTTC. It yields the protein CASSADRGIYGYTF.